This TCR beta chain was captured by sequencing in a study of control samples from healthy donors and cancer patients. This clone was seen a single time. Produced via immunoSEQ multiplex PCR; TCRdb's table is partial and in-frame only. The sample contains some 71,000 clones, more than 75% of which appear only once. The CDR3 covers 13 residues. Trimming removed 6 bases from V and 8 bases from J, with 16 bases in between. The sequencing input was PBMCs. The genes are TRBV12-3 or TRBV12-4 and TRBJ1-2, with D possibly being TRBD1 (6 bases). This sequence originates from a woman between 45 and 65 years old with head and neck cancer. Here the CDR3 DNA reads TGTGCCAGCAGCCCCATGAGGGGGGTGGGCTACACCTTC. Its protein is CASSPMRGVGYTF.